This TCR beta chain came from a study of blood T cell repertoires in COVID-19. Whole-study context: Whether acute or convalescent, the COVID-19 samples came from the United States, Italy and Spain. Sources were T cells, B-cell-depleted T cells, or PBMCs; the material itself was cDNA or gDNA.

In the study's own analysis: Estimation of nucleated cell counts relied on the amplification of reference gene primers. This table comes from immunoSEQ multiplex PCR, and its TCRdb copy is limited to in-frame clones, with some not included. Clone size and V and J calls were adopted from that table, with D and trimming inferred from the DNA. This table has fewer than 200,000 clones, about 83% appearing once. The specimen was peripheral blood. This clonotype was obtained from a woman older than 75 with acute or convalescent COVID-19.

CDR3 DNA: TGTGCCAGCAGTTGGGCGAGAACGAACACCGGGGAGCTGTTTTTT. It codes for CASSWARTNTGELFF. The V call is TRBV7-2, the J call TRBJ2-2; the D is unclear. The V end lost 6 bases, the J end lost 0 bases, and 11 bases lay between the germline ends. Germline lookup yields CDR1 SGHTA and CDR2 FQGNSA. The CDR3 runs to 15 residues.